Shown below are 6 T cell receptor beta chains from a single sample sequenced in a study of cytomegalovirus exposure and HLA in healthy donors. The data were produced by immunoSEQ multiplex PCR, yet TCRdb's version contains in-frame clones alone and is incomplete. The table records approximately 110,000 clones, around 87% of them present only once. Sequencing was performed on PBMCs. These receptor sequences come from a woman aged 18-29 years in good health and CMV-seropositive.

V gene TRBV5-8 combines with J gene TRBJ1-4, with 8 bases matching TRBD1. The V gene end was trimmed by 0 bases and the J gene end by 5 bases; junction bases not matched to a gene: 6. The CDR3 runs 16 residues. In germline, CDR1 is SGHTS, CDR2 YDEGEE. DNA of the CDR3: TGTGCCAGCAGCTTGGGACAGGGGAGCTACAATGAAAAACTGTTTTTT. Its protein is CASSLGQGSYNEKLFF.

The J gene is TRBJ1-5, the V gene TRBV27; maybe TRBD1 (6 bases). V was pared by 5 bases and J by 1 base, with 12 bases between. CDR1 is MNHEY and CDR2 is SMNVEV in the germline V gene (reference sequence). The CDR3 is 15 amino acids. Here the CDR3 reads CASSAWDNSNQPQHF. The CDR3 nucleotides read TGTGCCAGCAGTGCCTGGGACAACAGCAATCAGCCCCAGCATTTT.

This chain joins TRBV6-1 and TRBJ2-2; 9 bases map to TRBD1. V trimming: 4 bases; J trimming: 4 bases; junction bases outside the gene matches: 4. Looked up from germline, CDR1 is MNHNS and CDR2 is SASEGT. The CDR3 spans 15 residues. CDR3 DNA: TGTGCCAGCAGTGGGACAGGGGACTTCACCGGGGAGCTGTTTTTT. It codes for CASSGTGDFTGELFF.

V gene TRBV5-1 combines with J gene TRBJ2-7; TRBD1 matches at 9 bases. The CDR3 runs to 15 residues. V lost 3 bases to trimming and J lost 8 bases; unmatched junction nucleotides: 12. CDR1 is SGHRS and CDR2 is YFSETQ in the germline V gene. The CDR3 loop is CASSSGTGYVGKQYF. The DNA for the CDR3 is TGCGCCAGCAGCTCGGGGACAGGGTATGTGGGCAAGCAGTACTTC.

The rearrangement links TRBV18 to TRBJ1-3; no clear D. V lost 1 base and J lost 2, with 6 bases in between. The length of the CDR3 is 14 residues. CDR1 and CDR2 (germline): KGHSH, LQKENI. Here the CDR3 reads CASSPHITGNTIYF. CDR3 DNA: TGTGCCAGCTCACCACATATTACTGGAAACACCATATATTTT.

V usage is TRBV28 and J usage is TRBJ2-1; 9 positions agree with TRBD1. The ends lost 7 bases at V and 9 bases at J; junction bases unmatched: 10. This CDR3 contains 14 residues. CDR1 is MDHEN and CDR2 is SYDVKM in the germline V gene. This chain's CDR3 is CASTSRQGVTEQFF. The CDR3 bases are TGTGCCAGCACCTCCAGACAGGGGGTCACTGAGCAGTTCTTC.